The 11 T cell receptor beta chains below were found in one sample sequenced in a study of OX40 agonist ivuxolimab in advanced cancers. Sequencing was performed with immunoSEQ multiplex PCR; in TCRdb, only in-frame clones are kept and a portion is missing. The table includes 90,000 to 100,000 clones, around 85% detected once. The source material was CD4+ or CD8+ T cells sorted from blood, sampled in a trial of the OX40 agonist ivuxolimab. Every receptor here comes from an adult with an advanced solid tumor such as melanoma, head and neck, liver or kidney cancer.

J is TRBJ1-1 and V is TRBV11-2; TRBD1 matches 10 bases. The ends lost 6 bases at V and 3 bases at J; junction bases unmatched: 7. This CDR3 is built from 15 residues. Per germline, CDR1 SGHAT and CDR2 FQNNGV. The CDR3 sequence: CASRPGQGEHTEAFF. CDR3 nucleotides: TGTGCCAGCAGACCCGGACAGGGGGAACACACTGAAGCTTTCTTT.

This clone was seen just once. The CDR3 coding sequence is TGCAGCGTTGAGGGTCGCCAGGGGAAAACTGAAGCTTTCTTT. This gives the protein CSVEGRQGKTEAFF. The chain is built from TRBV29-1 and TRBJ1-1, with a possible D match to TRBD1 (6 bases). This CDR3 region has 14 residues. From germline, CDR1 is SQVTM and CDR2 ANQGSEA. Trimming removed 3 bases at V and 5 bases at J, with 16 bases between.

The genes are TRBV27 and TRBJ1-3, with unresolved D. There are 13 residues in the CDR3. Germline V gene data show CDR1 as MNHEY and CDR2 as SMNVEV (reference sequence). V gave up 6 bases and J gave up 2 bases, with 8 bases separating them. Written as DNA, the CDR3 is TGTGCCAGCAGGGGTTCGGCTGGAAACACCATATATTTT. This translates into CASRGSAGNTIYF.

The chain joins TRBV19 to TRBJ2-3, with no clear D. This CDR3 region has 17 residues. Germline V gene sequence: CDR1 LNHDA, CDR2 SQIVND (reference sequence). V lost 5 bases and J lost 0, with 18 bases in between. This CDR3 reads CASSPIVKITSTDTQYF. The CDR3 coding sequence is TGTGCCAGTAGTCCGATAGTTAAGATTACTAGCACAGATACGCAGTATTTT.

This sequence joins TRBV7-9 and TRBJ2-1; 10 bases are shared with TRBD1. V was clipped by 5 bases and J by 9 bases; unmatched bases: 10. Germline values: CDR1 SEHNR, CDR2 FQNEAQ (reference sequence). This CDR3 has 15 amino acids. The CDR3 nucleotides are TGTGCCAGCAGCCCCCCCGGGACAGGGGAGACTGAGCAGTTCTTC. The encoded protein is CASSPPGTGETEQFF.

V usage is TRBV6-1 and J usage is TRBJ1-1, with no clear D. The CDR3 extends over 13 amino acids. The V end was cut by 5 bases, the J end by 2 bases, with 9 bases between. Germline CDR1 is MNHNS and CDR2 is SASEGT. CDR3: CASSRNTNTEAFF. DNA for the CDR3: TGTGCCAGCAGTCGCAACACAAACACTGAAGCTTTCTTT.

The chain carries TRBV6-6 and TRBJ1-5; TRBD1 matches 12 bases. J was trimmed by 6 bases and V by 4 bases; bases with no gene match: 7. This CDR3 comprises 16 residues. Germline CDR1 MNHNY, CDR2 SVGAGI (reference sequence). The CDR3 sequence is CASSFAGTGGPQPQHF. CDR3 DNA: TGTGCCAGCAGTTTCGCCGGGACAGGGGGCCCTCAGCCCCAGCATTTT.

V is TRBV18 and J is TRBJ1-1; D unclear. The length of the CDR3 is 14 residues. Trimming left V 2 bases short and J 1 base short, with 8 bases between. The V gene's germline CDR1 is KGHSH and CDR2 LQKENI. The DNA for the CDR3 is TGTGCCAGCTCACCAATTGAGACGAACACTGAAGCTTTCTTT. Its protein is CASSPIETNTEAFF.

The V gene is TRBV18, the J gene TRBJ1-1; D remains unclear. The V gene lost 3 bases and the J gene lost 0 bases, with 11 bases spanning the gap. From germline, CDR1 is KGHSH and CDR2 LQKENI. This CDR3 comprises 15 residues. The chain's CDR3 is CASSPGAEMNTEAFF. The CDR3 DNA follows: TGTGCCAGCTCACCGGGAGCAGAGATGAACACTGAAGCTTTCTTT.

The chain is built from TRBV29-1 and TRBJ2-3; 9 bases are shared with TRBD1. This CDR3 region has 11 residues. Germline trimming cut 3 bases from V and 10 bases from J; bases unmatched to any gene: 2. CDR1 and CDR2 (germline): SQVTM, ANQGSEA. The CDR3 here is CSVEGQGAQYF. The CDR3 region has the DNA TGCAGCGTTGAGGGACAGGGTGCGCAGTATTTT.

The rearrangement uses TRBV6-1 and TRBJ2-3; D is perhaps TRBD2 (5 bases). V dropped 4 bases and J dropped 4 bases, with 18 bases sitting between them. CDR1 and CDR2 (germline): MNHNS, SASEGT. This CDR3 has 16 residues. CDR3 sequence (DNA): TGTGCCAGCAGTGCTCGTAGGACTGTCGGTGCAGATACGCAGTATTTT. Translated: CASSARRTVGADTQYF.